These 10 T cell receptor beta chains share one sample of origin, sequenced in a study of CD8+CD57+ T cells in acquired aplastic anemia (dated by TCRdb to 2017 to 2018). The patients picked for sequencing were ones in whom flow cytometry had shown an expansion of CD8+CD57+ cells. TCRdb names Illumina HiSeq 2000 as the instrument used. TCR beta VDJ combination and CDR3 sequence profiling used genomic DNA as the template. The public reads were reanalyzed by TCRdb: fastp trimming at Q25, MiXCR alignment, in-frame beta chains only. Each CDR3 protein appears once, grouped with its most common genes and DNA. For this sample the table gives over 150,000 distinct CDR3 sequences, of which 70% to 75% were detected only once. 35% to 60% of the sample belongs to the ten largest clones. Sequencing was performed on sorted CD4+, CD8+, or CD8+CD57+ T cells (not recorded which) from PBMCs. The receptors originated from a human donor with aplastic anemia.

The chain's CDR3 is CAIMGLAAYEQYF. Written as DNA, the CDR3 is TGTGCCATCATGGGGCTAGCGGCATACGAGCAGTACTTC. The V gene is TRBV10-3, the J gene TRBJ2-7, with 7 positions matching TRBD2. Germline CDR1 ENHRY, CDR2 SYGVKD. V shed 7 bases, J shed 4 bases, and the junction held 7 bases outside the gene matches. There are 13 residues in the CDR3.

The chain carries TRBV2 and TRBJ2-7; D uncertain. V lost 0 bases, J lost 2 bases, and 11 bases lay in between. Per germline, CDR1 SNHLY and CDR2 FYNNEI. This CDR3 has 15 residues. The CDR3 here is CASSEAITEAYEQYF. For the CDR3, the DNA is TGTGCCAGCAGTGAAGCGATCACCGAAGCCTACGAGCAGTACTTC.

The chain has TRBV19 and TRBJ1-1; D unclear. The CDR3 loop spans 13 amino acids. Germline V CDR1 and CDR2: LNHDA, SQIVND (reference sequence). Trimming shortened V by 3 bases and J by 0 bases, and 5 bases separated the two germline ends. In DNA form, the CDR3 reads TGTGCCAGTAGTATGCTGATGAACACTGAAGCTTTCTTT. Amino acids: CASSMLMNTEAFF.

This chain connects TRBV28 to TRBJ1-2; D ambiguous. The V end was cut by 1 base, the J end by 8 bases, with 5 bases between. The CDR3 is 11 residues long. The germline V gene encodes CDR1 MDHEN and CDR2 SYDVKM. CDR3 nucleotide sequence: TGTGCCAGCAGTTTATCATGGGGCTACACCTTC. Translation gives CASSLSWGYTF.

The chain recombines TRBV27 with TRBJ1-1, with D tentatively TRBD1 (6 bases). The CDR3 has 13 amino acids. V was trimmed by 7 bases and J by 5 bases, leaving 14 bases between them. Per the germline V gene, CDR1 is MNHEY and CDR2 is SMNVEV (reference sequence). The CDR3 DNA reads as TGTGCCAGCATCCAAGGGGGACCTACTGAAGCTTTCTTT. This encodes CASIQGGPTEAFF.

This clonotype was counted at least ten times. V usage is TRBV11-2 and J usage is TRBJ2-5; 9 bases map to TRBD2. This CDR3 is 15 amino acids long. Trimming cost V 3 bases and J 2 bases; bases outside gene matches: 4. From germline, CDR1 is SGHAT and CDR2 FQNNGV. DNA of the CDR3: TGTGCCAGCAGCTTTTGGGCGGGGGGGCAAGAGACCCAGTACTTC. Its translation is CASSFWAGGQETQYF.

As regards this clonotype: No conserved phenylalanine or tryptophan is present at the end of the CDR3, so a read error is the likely explanation. The rearrangement joins TRBV2 to TRBJ1-5; a possible D gene is TRBD1 (5 bases). CDR1 is SNHLY, CDR2 FYNNEI, per germline. The CDR3 length is 15 residues. V lost 7 bases, J lost 0 bases, and 13 bases lay in between. The CDR3 loop reads CASTVSGTSNQPQHS. The CDR3 nucleotides read TGTGCCAGCACAGTGTCAGGGACTAGCAATCAGCCCCAGCATTCT.

A word on this clonotype: Germline and junction disagree at one end, which may indicate a read error. This chain uses TRBV6-5 with TRBJ2-2; 11 nucleotides align to TRBD1. Germline loops: CDR1 MNHEY, CDR2 SVGAGI. The CDR3 contains 13 residues. Written as DNA, the CDR3 is TGTGCCAGCAGTGGGCCGGACAGGGGGCGTTATCTTTTT. It translates to CASSGPDRGRYLF.

The chain employs TRBV24-1 and TRBJ2-1, with 9 positions matching TRBD1. Germline assignment: CDR1 KGHDR and CDR2 SFDVKD. Trimming removed 1 base from V and 7 bases from J; junction bases left unmatched: 4. This CDR3 has 15 residues. CDR3: CATSDFNGQGNEQFF. As DNA, the CDR3 is TGTGCCACCAGTGATTTTAATGGACAGGGGAATGAGCAGTTCTTC.

There are many counts of this clonotype. The chain is built from TRBV2 and TRBJ2-5, with 8 nucleotides matching TRBD1. V lost 4 bases to trimming and J lost 2 bases; unmatched junction nucleotides: 6. The CDR3 has 15 amino acids. Germline loops: CDR1 SNHLY, CDR2 FYNNEI. The chain's CDR3 is CASSAGTGMQETQYF. CDR3 DNA: TGTGCCAGCAGTGCCGGGACAGGTATGCAAGAGACCCAGTACTTC.